Shown below are 32 T cell receptor beta chains from a single sample sequenced in a study of tumor-infiltrating lymphocytes in primary liver carcinoma. A primer matching the constant region was used to make TCR beta cDNA from approximately 0.45 ug of total RNA. Slightly modified ARM-PCR served as the procedure for the TCR beta libraries. These libraries came from three rounds of nested multiplex PCR. In the first two PCR rounds, TRBV1-TRBV30 forward primers were paired with a C-beta reverse primer, and each round lasted about 9 cycles. Each CDR3 protein gets one entry after TCRdb re-called the multiplex PCR reads with MiXCR. In the table there are roughly 330,000 distinct CDR3 sequences, around three fifths of which are singletons. Unsorted whole blood supplied the blood RNA, and germline DNA was isolated too. Sequencing used peripheral blood. These receptors all stem from a man in his forties with primary liver carcinoma and hepatitis B virus infection.

This clonotype was observed once. Lacking the conserved final phenylalanine or tryptophan, this CDR3 likely reflects a read error. The chain combines TRBV29-1 with TRBJ2-3, with D hard to call. The CDR3 runs 12 residues. CDR1 and CDR2 from the germline V gene are SQVTM and ANQGSEA. Trimming removed 7 bases from V and 3 bases from J, with 11 bases in between. CDR3 in amino acids: CSAMKGTDTQYL. The CDR3, as DNA: TGCAGCGCGATGAAGGGTACAGATACGCAGTATCTT.

A few counts support this clonotype. The chain employs TRBV10-3 and TRBJ1-5; D is unclear. Trimming cost V 3 bases and J 4 bases, with 13 bases left between them. This CDR3 spans 15 amino acids. CDR1 ENHRY and CDR2 SYGVKD come from the germline V gene. CDR3 nucleotide sequence: TGTGCCATCAGTGACGAGGGTTCGGGTAATCAGCCCCAGCATTTT. Amino acid sequence: CAISDEGSGNQPQHF.

V is TRBV11-2 and J is TRBJ2-2; D is unclear. Germline CDR1 reads SGHAT; CDR2 reads FQNNGV. Trimming pared 4 bases from V and 4 bases from J, leaving 13 bases between. CDR3 length: 15 residues. The CDR3: CASSSGTRSTGELFF. In nucleotides, the CDR3 is TGTGCCAGCAGCTCCGGTACGAGAAGCACCGGGGAGCTGTTTTTT. Filled out from reference TRBV11-2 and TRBJ2-2, the complete variable domain reads EAGVAQSPRYKIIEKRQSVAFWCNPISGHATLYWYQQILGQGPKLLIQFQNNGVVDDSQLPKDRFSAERLKGVDSTLKIQPAKLEDSAVYLCASSSGTRSTGELFFGEGSRLTVL.

The gene calls are TRBV5-1 and TRBJ2-1, with 10 bases matching TRBD1. Germline V gene lookup returns CDR1 SGHRS and CDR2 YFSETQ. V shed 4 bases and J 6 bases; nucleotides not matched to a gene: 7. There are 15 residues in the CDR3. The CDR3 region is CASSPRDRGANEQFF. CDR3 DNA: TGCGCCAGCAGCCCCCGGGACAGGGGCGCCAATGAGCAGTTCTTC. Full variable domain (outside the CDR3, taken from reference TRBV5-1 and TRBJ2-1): KAGVTQTPRYLIKTRGQQVTLSCSPISGHRSVSWYQQTPGQGLQFLFEYFSETQRNKGNFPGRFSGRQFSNSRSEMNVSTLELGDSALYLCASSPRDRGANEQFFGPGTRLTVL.

The chain is built from TRBV11-2 and TRBJ2-7; D tentatively reads TRBD1 or TRBD2 (5 bases each). Trimming shortened V by 8 bases and J by 6 bases, and 14 bases separated the two germline ends. The CDR3 consists of 12 residues. Germline V gives CDR1 SGHAT, CDR2 FQNNGV. CDR3 DNA sequence: TGTGCCAGCTCATCGGGGACCTGCGAGCAGTACTTC. Protein product: CASSSGTCEQYF.

CDR3 loop: CASSYTWGSSHVYTF. The CDR3 coding sequence is TGTGCCAGCAGCTATACATGGGGCTCCTCCCATGTCTACACCTTC. The V gene is TRBV11-2, the J gene TRBJ1-2; a possible D gene is TRBD1 (5 bases). The ends were cut back, 4 bases at V and 10 bases at J, with 22 bases in the middle. This CDR3 region has 15 residues. Germline-derived CDR1 and CDR2 are SGHAT and FQNNGV.

There are many counts of this clonotype. The rearrangement joins TRBV6-1 to TRBJ2-7; a weak D match, TRBD2 (5 bases). The V end lost 7 bases, the J end lost 3 bases, and 19 bases lay between the germline ends. The CDR3 has 15 amino acids. Germline loops: CDR1 MNHNS, CDR2 SASEGT. The CDR3 coding sequence is TGTGCCAGCACCCCGACGGAGGACTCAAGCTACGAGCAGTACTTC. Its protein product is CASTPTEDSSYEQYF.

For this clonotype: Possible read error: a much larger clone is one base away. CDR3 loop: CASSLNSPYRQYF. CDR3 DNA: TGTGCCAGCAGCTTAAACAGCCCCTACAGGCAGTACTTC. This chain joins TRBV11-2 and TRBJ2-7, with D uncertain. Germline loops: CDR1 SGHAT, CDR2 FQNNGV. V lost 2 bases and J lost 9, with 14 bases in between. This CDR3 is 13 amino acids long.

This clonotype was detected only once. The rearrangement links TRBV5-6 to TRBJ2-1; the match to TRBD2 covers 16 bases. V was clipped by 1 base and J by 13 bases; unmatched bases: 11. The CDR3 is made up of 17 amino acids. Germline loops: CDR1 SGHDT, CDR2 YYEEEE. CDR3 sequence reads: CASSLTGTSGRGWGQFF. The CDR3, as DNA: TGTGCCAGCAGCTTGACCGGGACTAGCGGGAGGGGCTGGGGACAGTTCTTC.

This clonotype was observed at least ten times. V usage is TRBV12-3 or TRBV12-4 and J usage is TRBJ2-3, with D possibly being TRBD1 (6 bases). V was shortened by 6 bases and J by 7 bases, with 11 bases between the two germline ends. There are 12 residues in the CDR3. CDR3 in DNA: TGTGCCAGCAGCCAACAGGGCTATACGCAGTATTTT. It translates to CASSQQGYTQYF.

Note on this clonotype: An end of the junction differs from the germline gene, which may be a read error. This chain connects TRBV4-3 to TRBJ2-1; tentatively, D is TRBD1 (6 bases). This CDR3 region has 18 residues. Germline V CDR1 and CDR2: LGHNA, YSLEER. The CDR3 DNA is TGCGCCAACAGCCAAGAACTTGCAGGGGCACATCCTTACAATGAGCAATTCTTC. Translated, it gives CANSQELAGAHPYNEQFF.

This clonotype has at least ten counts. The J gene is TRBJ1-1, the V gene TRBV4-1, with D unclear. Trimming removed 0 bases from V and 4 bases from J, with 12 bases in between. The CDR3 is made up of 15 amino acids. The germline CDR1 and CDR2 sequences are MGHRA and YSYEKL. This CDR3 reads CASSQDQARGTEAFF. The CDR3 nucleotides read TGCGCCAGCAGCCAAGATCAGGCCCGTGGCACTGAAGCTTTCTTT.

This clonotype was observed a handful of times. This chain connects TRBV5-4 to TRBJ1-1, with D perhaps matching TRBD1 (5 bases). Trimming left V 7 bases short and J 2 bases short, with 18 bases between. The germline V gene encodes CDR1 SGHNT and CDR2 YYREEE (reference sequence). The CDR3 has 15 amino acids. The chain's CDR3 is CASRNDGAGNTEAFF. The CDR3 bases are TGTGCCAGCCGCAATGACGGGGCGGGTAACACTGAAGCTTTCTTT.

This clonotype was picked up a small number of times. The genes are TRBV4-1 and TRBJ1-6, with D possibly being TRBD1 (6 bases). Germline values: CDR1 MGHRA, CDR2 YSYEKL. The V end lost 1 base, the J end lost 9 bases, and 13 bases lay between the germline ends. The CDR3 contains 15 residues. CDR3 nucleotides: TGCGCCAGCAGCCAAGTTCGGGGGGGCCGTTCACCCCTCCACTTT. Its translation is CASSQVRGGRSPLHF.

With respect to this clonotype: No conserved phenylalanine or tryptophan ends this CDR3, so it is likely a read error. It is unclear where the CDR3 begins or ends on the DNA, so no DNA is shown, and the CDR3 is as TCRdb lists it. The chain recombines TRBV11-2 with TRBJ2-1; the tabulated D call, TRBD1, remains unverified against the DNA. The CDR3 is made up of 15 amino acids, end residues included. Looked up from germline, CDR1 is SGHAT and CDR2 is FQNNGV. CDR3 sequence: CVNSFEFDRGTPGFI.

This clonotype was detected ten times or more. This rearrangement joins TRBV11-2 to TRBJ2-3; D possibly uses TRBD1 or TRBD2 (6 bases each). V was pared by 2 bases and J by 5 bases, with 14 bases between. The CDR3 contains 15 residues. Germline values: CDR1 SGHAT, CDR2 FQNNGV. Here the CDR3 reads CASSLLGGGRDTQYF. The CDR3 nucleotides read TGTGCCAGCAGCTTACTCGGAGGGGGTAGAGATACGCAGTATTTT.

On this clonotype: At one of its ends the junction is not consistent with the germline gene, which may arise from a read error. J is TRBJ2-1 and V is TRBV11-1; 11 nucleotides match TRBD2. Germline CDR1 reads SGHAT; CDR2 reads FQDESV (reference sequence). The CDR3 spans 14 residues. The CDR3 DNA sequence: TGTGCCAGCAGCTATGAACTAGCGGGAGATGAGCAATTCTTC. Protein sequence: CASSYELAGDEQFF.

This clonotype appeared once. This may be a read error: a much more frequent sequence differs by one nucleotide. This rearrangement joins TRBV6-5 to TRBJ2-7; possibly TRBD1 or TRBD2 for D (6 bases each). The V gene lost 4 bases and the J gene lost 8 bases, with 15 bases spanning the gap. The CDR3 loop spans 13 amino acids. Germline lookup yields CDR1 MNHEY and CDR2 SVGAGI. The CDR3 reads CASSSVGGDKQYF. In DNA form, the CDR3 reads TGTGCCAGCAGTTCTGTCGGAGGGGACAAGCAGTACTTC.

For this clonotype: This may stem from a read error, because a much larger clone lies one nucleotide away. This rearrangement joins TRBV14 to TRBJ2-6; D gene ambiguous. Per the germline V gene, CDR1 is SGHDN and CDR2 is FVKESK. V was cut by 3 bases and J by 3 bases, with 18 bases left in between. The length of the CDR3 is 18 residues. The CDR3 here is CASSQIGNLGFGANVLTF. Written as DNA, the CDR3 is TGTGCCAGCAGCCAGATAGGGAACCTAGGCTTTGGGGCCAACGTCCTGACTTTC.

This clonotype was counted ten times or more. The chain carries TRBV5-5 and TRBJ2-1; D uncertain. The V end lost 2 bases, the J end lost 4 bases, and 13 bases lay between the germline ends. This CDR3 is 15 amino acids long. Germline V gene sequence: CDR1 SGHKS, CDR2 YYEKEE (reference sequence). The CDR3 sequence is CASSFGTKPYNEQFF. The CDR3 coding sequence is TGTGCCAGCAGCTTTGGCACCAAGCCTTACAATGAGCAGTTCTTC. The variable domain in full, completed from reference TRBV5-5 and TRBJ2-1, reads DAGVTQSPTHLIKTRGQQVTLRCSPISGHKSVSWYQQVLGQGPQFIFQYYEKEERGRGNFPDRFSARQFPNYSSELNVNALLLGDSALYLCASSFGTKPYNEQFFGPGTRLTVL.

This clonotype was seen only a few times. This chain uses TRBV5-4 with TRBJ2-4, with 7 bases identical to TRBD2. The germline V gene encodes CDR1 SGHNT and CDR2 YYREEE (reference sequence). With V trimmed by 3 bases and J by 4 bases, 4 bases remained unmatched. This CDR3 comprises 14 residues. CDR3 region: CASSSGTIKNIQYF. CDR3 sequence (DNA): TGTGCCAGCAGCTCCGGGACTATAAAAAACATTCAGTACTTC. Combining the CDR3 with reference TRBV5-4 and TRBJ2-4 gives the whole variable domain ETGVTQSPTHLIKTRGQQVTLRCSSQSGHNTVSWYQQALGQGPQFIFQYYREEENGRGNFPPRFSGLQFPNYSSELNVNALELDDSALYLCASSSGTIKNIQYFGAGTRLSVL.

On this clonotype: The CDR3 ends on some other residue instead of the conserved phenylalanine or tryptophan, so this is likely a read error. The chain joins TRBV6-5 to TRBJ2-1; TRBD2 matches 8 bases. Germline V lookup: CDR1 MNHEY, CDR2 SVGAGI. After removal of 9 bases from V and 10 bases from J, the junction contained 11 bases not matched to a gene. This CDR3 is built from 13 residues. The CDR3 DNA is TGTGCCAGGGCTCTGGGACTAGGAAAGGAGCAGTTCTTA. It specifies CARALGLGKEQFL.

This clonotype was seen many times. This rearrangement joins TRBV10-3 to TRBJ2-1; TRBD2 matches at 10 bases. CDR1 and CDR2 (germline): ENHRY, SYGVKD. V trimming: 2 bases; J trimming: 5 bases; junction bases outside the gene matches: 0. The CDR3 consists of 14 residues. As DNA, the CDR3 is TGTGCCATCAGTGAGACTAGCGGGAACAATGAGCAGTTCTTC. Translation: CAISETSGNNEQFF.

In this sample, this clonotype turned up once. A junction end diverges from the germline sequence, so it may reflect a read error. This chain joins TRBV29-1 and TRBJ2-1; D unresolved. The CDR3 contains 16 residues. Per the germline V gene, CDR1 is SQVTM and CDR2 is ANQGSEA. CDR3 sequence: CNVATLRPWSRQEQFF. The CDR3 nucleotides are TGCAACGTCGCCACGCTTCGGCCCTGGTCTCGTCAAGAGCAGTTCTTT.

On this clonotype: The CDR3 carries no conserved terminal phenylalanine or tryptophan, so it likely arises from a read error. The J gene is TRBJ2-6, the V gene TRBV6-1, with D tentatively TRBD1 (6 bases). The CDR3 runs to 16 residues. Germline V gene sequence: CDR1 MNHNS, CDR2 SASEGT. The CDR3 loop is CTSSVGQSSGANVLTS. CDR3 in DNA: TGTACCAGCAGTGTCGGACAGAGCTCTGGGGCCAACGTCCTGACTTCC.

This clonotype came up once. The CDR3 ends on some other residue instead of the conserved phenylalanine or tryptophan, so this is likely a read error. CDR3 bases: TGTGCCAGCAGCCCAAGATTGGCCGGGACAGGAATTTGCTACGAGCAGTACTCC. Its translation: CASSPRLAGTGICYEQYS. The V gene is TRBV11-2, the J gene TRBJ2-7; 8 nucleotides agree with TRBD1. CDR1 SGHAT and CDR2 FQNNGV come from the germline V gene. CDR3 length equals 18 residues. The ends lost 5 bases at V and 3 bases at J; junction bases unmatched: 18.

This clonotype was recorded many times. The J gene is TRBJ2-7, the V gene TRBV29-1; D ambiguous. The CDR3 contains 13 residues. The germline CDR1 and CDR2 sequences are SQVTM and ANQGSEA. V lost 1 base and J lost 4, with 11 bases in between. The CDR3 DNA is TGCAGCGTTGAAGTTCCGGGTCAGTACGAGCAGTACTTC. Protein: CSVEVPGQYEQYF.

Remarks on this clonotype: At one end the junction does not follow the germline gene, possibly because of a read error. The chain combines TRBV11-2 with TRBJ2-7, with 11 bases aligning to TRBD2. This CDR3 contains 15 residues. Per the germline V gene, CDR1 is SGHAT and CDR2 is FQNNGV. CDR3 nucleotide sequence: TGTACCAGCAGCTTTGTACTAGCGGGAGTAAACGAGCAGTACTTC. Its translation: CTSSFVLAGVNEQYF.

Comment on this clonotype: The conserved closing phenylalanine or tryptophan is absent in this CDR3, likely reflecting a read error. CDR3 amino acids: CASSRLAPNNEQFL. The CDR3 DNA follows: TGTGCCAGCAGCCGTCTAGCGCCCAACAATGAGCAGTTCTTG. The gene calls are TRBV6-2 or TRBV6-3 and TRBJ2-1, with a possible D match to TRBD2 (6 bases). The V end was cut by 6 bases, the J end by 5 bases, with 14 bases between. The CDR3 has 14 amino acids. Germline-derived CDR1 and CDR2 are MNHEY and SVGEGT.

In its sample, this clonotype was seen a few times. The chain employs TRBV12-3 or TRBV12-4 and TRBJ2-7, with unresolved D. This CDR3 spans 13 amino acids. V was pared by 5 bases and J by 2 bases, with 10 bases between. CDR3 nucleotides: TGTGCCAGCAGTATGCTTAGGACCTACGAGCAGTACTTC. Encoded protein: CASSMLRTYEQYF.

The chain is built from TRBV4-3 and TRBJ2-3; D may be TRBD2 (6 bases). Looked up from germline, CDR1 is LGHNA and CDR2 is YSLEER. Trimming stripped 10 bases from V and 5 bases from J, with 28 bases between. This CDR3 is 17 amino acids long. CDR3 DNA: TGCGCCAACAGGCAAGACGAGGGGTCGGGGGACCGAGATACGCAGTATTTT. Its translation: CANRQDEGSGDRDTQYF.

This clonotype was counted between two and nine times. The chain employs TRBV6-2 or TRBV6-3 and TRBJ2-3; no definite D call. CDR3 length equals 15 residues. Between the trimmed V and J ends, which lost 1 base and 2 bases, there was a span of 10 bases. CDR1 is MNHEY, CDR2 SVGEGT, per germline. This CDR3 is CASSYWSGNTDTQYF. CDR3 nucleotide sequence: TGTGCCAGCAGTTACTGGTCGGGTAACACAGATACGCAGTATTTT.